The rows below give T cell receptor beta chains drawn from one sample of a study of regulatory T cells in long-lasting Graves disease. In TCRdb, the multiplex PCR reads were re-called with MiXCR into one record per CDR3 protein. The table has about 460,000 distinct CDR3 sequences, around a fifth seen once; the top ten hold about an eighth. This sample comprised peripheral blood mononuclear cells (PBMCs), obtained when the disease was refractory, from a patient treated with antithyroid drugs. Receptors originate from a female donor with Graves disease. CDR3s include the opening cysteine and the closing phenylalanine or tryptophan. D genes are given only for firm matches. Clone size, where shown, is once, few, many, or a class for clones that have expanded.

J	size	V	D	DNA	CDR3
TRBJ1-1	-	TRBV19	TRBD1	TGTGCCAGTAACCACAGGGGCTCTGAAGCTTTCTTT	CASNHRGSEAFF
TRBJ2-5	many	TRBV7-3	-	TGTGCCAGCAGCGCCCAAGGAGGAGGAGAGACCCAGTACTTC	CASSAQGGGETQYF
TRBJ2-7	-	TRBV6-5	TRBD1	TGTGCCAGCAGTTATGGGACAGGGATTTCCTACGAGCAGTACTTC	CASSYGTGISYEQYF
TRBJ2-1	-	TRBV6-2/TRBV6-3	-	TGTGCCAGCAGTTACTCGACGGTATCGGGGGCCACCTCCTACAATGAGCAGTTCTTC	CASSYSTVSGATSYNEQFF
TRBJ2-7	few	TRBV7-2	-	TGTGCCAGCAGCTTAGGCGACAGGTCTTCTTCCGAGCAGTACTTC	CASSLGDRSSSEQYF
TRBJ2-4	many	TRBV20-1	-	TGCAGTGCTAGTTTGCTAGCCAAAAACATTCAGTACTTC	CSASLLAKNIQYF
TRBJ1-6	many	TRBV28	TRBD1	TGTGCCAGCAGTTCACAGGGGGAGGTTACACCCCTCCACTTT	CASSSQGEVTPLHF
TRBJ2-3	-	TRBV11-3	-	TGTGCCAGCAGCTTAGGGTCCGGTGGTACGCAGTATTTT	CASSLGSGGTQYF
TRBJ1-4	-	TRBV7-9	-	TGTGCCAGCAGCCCTTTTGAAGGACTGGGCGAAAAACCGTTTTTT	CASSPFEGLGEKPFF
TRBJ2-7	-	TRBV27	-	TGTGCCAGCTGGTTTTCGGGCGAGCAGTACTTC	CASWFSGEQYF
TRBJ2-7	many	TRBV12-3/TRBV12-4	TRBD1	TGTGCCAGCGGGACAGGGGGCTACGAGCAGTACTTC	CASGTGGYEQYF
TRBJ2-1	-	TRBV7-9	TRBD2	TGTGCCAGCAGTTATCCGGGACTAGCGGGCAATGAGCAGTTCTTC	CASSYPGLAGNEQFF
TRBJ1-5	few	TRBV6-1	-	TGTGCCAGCAAGCGGTTGGGGAATCAGCCCCAGCATTTT	CASKRLGNQPQHF
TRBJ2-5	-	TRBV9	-	TGTGCCAGCAGTGGTTGGGGGCAAGAGTCCCAGTACTTC	CASSGWGQESQYF
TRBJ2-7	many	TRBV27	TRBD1	TGTGCCAGCAGCCTGACAGGGGACTACGAGCAGTACTTC	CASSLTGDYEQYF
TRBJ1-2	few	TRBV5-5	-	TGTGCCAGCAGCCCCTCGTCGGGCGCAAACTATGGCTACACCTTC	CASSPSSGANYGYTF
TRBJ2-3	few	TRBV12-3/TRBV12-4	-	TGTGCCAGCAGTTTGGGGAGTCAGACAGATACGCAGTATTTT	CASSLGSQTDTQYF
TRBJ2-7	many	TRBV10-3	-	TGTGCCATCAGCATTTCGGACCCTCAAGAGCAGTACTTC	CAISISDPQEQYF
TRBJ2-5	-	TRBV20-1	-	TGCAGTGCCCCATCAGGGGTTGTTGGGGAGACCCAGTACTTC	CSAPSGVVGETQYF
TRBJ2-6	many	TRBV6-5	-	TGTGCCAGCAGTTACCGAGTACAACCTGGGGCCAACGTCCTGACTTTC	CASSYRVQPGANVLTF
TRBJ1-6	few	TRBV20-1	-	TGCAGTGCGGTCGGTGCGTGGGATAATTCACCCCTCCACTTT	CSAVGAWDNSPLHF
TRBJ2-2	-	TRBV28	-	TGTGCCAGCAGTTTGTCCTCCTACGGTACAGGTGGCGGGGAGCTGTTTTTT	CASSLSSYGTGGGELFF
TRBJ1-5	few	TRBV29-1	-	TGCAGCGTTGGAGGAGGGACTAGCAATCAGCCCCAGCATTTT	CSVGGGTSNQPQHF
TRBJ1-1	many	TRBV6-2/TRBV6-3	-	TGTGCCAGCAGTTACTCACCCGCCCTTGGGACTGAAGCTTTCTTT	CASSYSPALGTEAFF
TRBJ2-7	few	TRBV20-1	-	TGCAGTGGCAGGGACGGAGCCTCCTACGAGCAGTACTTC	CSGRDGASYEQYF
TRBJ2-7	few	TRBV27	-	TGTGCCAGCAGTTATGATCTCGGGAGTAGCTACGAGCAGTACTTC	CASSYDLGSSYEQYF
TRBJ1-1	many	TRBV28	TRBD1	TGTGCCAGCAGCGTCCCCTCGGACAGGGGGCTATTAAACACTGAAGCTTTCTTT	CASSVPSDRGLLNTEAFF
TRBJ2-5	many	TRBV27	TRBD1	TGTGCCAGCAGTTTATACCAACAGGGGCCGGAGACCCAGTACTTC	CASSLYQQGPETQYF
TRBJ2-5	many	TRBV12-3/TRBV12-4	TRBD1	TGTGCCAGCAGTTGGACAGGGGTCGAGACCCAGTACTTC	CASSWTGVETQYF
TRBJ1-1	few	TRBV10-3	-	TGTGCCATCAGTGAGTTTAGGACCGGGAACACTGAAGCTTTCTTT	CAISEFRTGNTEAFF
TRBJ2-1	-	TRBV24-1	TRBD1	TGTGCCACCGCCCCGGCGACAGGGTCTAACTACAATGAGCAGTTCTTC	CATAPATGSNYNEQFF
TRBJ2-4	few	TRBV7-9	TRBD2	TGTGCCAGCAGCCCAGGTGGCCTAGCGGGAGGGCCGGGACCAGCCAAAAACATTCAGTACTTC	CASSPGGLAGGPGPAKNIQYF
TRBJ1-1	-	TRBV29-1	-	TGCAGCGTTTCTAACCTGGGGCGGGGGAACACTGAAACTTTCTTT	CSVSNLGRGNTETFF
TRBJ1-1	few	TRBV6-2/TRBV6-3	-	TGTGCCAGCAGTTACGGAGGGCAGCCGAACACTGAAGCTTTCTTT	CASSYGGQPNTEAFF
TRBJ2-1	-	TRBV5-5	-	TGTGCCAGCAGCGCGGGATATGAGCAGTTCTTC	CASSAGYEQFF
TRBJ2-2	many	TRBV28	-	TGTGCCAGCAGTTACGCCGGGGAGCTGTTTTTT	CASSYAGELFF
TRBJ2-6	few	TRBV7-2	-	TGTGCCAGCAGCTCTACACCACGCTCTGGGGCCAACGTCCTGACTTTC	CASSSTPRSGANVLTF
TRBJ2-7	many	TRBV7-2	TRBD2	TGTGCCAGCAGCTTAGCGTGGGACTACTCCTACGAGCAGTACTTC	CASSLAWDYSYEQYF
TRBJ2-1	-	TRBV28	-	TGTGCCAGCAGCTTGTTCACCGGGGGCTCCTACAATGAGCAGTTCTTC	CASSLFTGGSYNEQFF
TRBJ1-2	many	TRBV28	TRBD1	TGTGCCAGCAGTTTACAGGGGGCATATAGCTATGGCTACACCTTC	CASSLQGAYSYGYTF
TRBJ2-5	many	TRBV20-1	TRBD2	TGCAGTGCTAGAGGGGGGGGAGGCGGAGAAGAGACCCAGTACTTC	CSARGGGGGEETQYF
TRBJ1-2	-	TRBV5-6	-	TGTGCCAGCAGCCTTACGATGTTGGGACCCTATGGCTACACCTTC	CASSLTMLGPYGYTF
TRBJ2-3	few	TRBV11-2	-	TGTGCCAGCAGCTTGCCACCGGGGGACTCCCATGTAGATACGCAGTATTTT	CASSLPPGDSHVDTQYF
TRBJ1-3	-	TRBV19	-	TGTGCCAGTAGTATTCTTCTCGGTAGGGCAAACCTTGGAAACACCATATATTTT	CASSILLGRANLGNTIYF
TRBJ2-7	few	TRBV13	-	TGTGCCAGCAGCTTAGGGACTTACGCCTACGAGCAGTACTTC	CASSLGTYAYEQYF
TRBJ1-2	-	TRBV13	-	TGTGCCAGCAGCTTAGGCGTGGAAACGGCTAACTATGGCTACACCTTC	CASSLGVETANYGYTF
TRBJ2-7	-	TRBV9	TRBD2	TGTGCCAGCAGCGTAGCTACAGCGGGAGCCTACGAGCAGTACTTC	CASSVATAGAYEQYF
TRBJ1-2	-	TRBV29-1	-	TGCAGCGTTGAAGCTGCTATGGGCTACACCTTC	CSVEAAMGYTF
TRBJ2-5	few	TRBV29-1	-	TGCAGCGTCTCTAGGGGGGGTGAGGAGACCCAGTACTTC	CSVSRGGEETQYF
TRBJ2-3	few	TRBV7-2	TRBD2	TGTGCCAGCAGCTCAAGGACTAGCGGGGGGGCCTCAGGTACGCAGTATTTT	CASSSRTSGGASGTQYF
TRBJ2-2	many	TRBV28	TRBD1	TGTGCCAGCAGTCTGCTACAGGGGGCGCGGGGCACCGGGGAGCTGTTTTTT	CASSLLQGARGTGELFF
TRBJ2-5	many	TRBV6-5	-	TGTGCCAGCAGTTACTCGGGGGGGCAGCGGGAGACCCAGTACTTC	CASSYSGGQRETQYF
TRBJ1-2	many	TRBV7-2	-	TGTGCCAGCAGCTTATTTATGTCGGGCTACACCTTC	CASSLFMSGYTF
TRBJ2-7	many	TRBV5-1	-	TGTGCCAGCAGCTTGACGACAGGAAGCTACGAGCAGTACTTC	CASSLTTGSYEQYF
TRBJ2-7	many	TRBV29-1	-	TGCAGCGTTGGCCGTACCGGTGGGGCGTTAGAGCAGTACTTC	CSVGRTGGALEQYF